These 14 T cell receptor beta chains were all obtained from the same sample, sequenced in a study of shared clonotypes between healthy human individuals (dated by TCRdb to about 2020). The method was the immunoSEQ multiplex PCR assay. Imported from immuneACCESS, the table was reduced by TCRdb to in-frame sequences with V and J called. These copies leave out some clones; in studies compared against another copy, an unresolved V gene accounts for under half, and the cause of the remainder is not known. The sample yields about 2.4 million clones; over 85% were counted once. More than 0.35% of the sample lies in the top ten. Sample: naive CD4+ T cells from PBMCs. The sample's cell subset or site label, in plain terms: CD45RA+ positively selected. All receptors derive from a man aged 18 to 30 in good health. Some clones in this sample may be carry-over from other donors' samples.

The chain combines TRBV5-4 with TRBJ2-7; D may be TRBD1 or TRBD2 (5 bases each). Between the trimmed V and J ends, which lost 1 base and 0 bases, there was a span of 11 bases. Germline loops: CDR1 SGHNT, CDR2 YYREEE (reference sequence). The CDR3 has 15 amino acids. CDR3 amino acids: CASSLSQGPSYEQYF. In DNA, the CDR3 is TGTGCCAGCAGCTTGAGCCAGGGACCCTCCTACGAGCAGTACTTC. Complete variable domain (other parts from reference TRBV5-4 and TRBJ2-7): ETGVTQSPTHLIKTRGQQVTLRCSSQSGHNTVSWYQQALGQGPQFIFQYYREEENGRGNFPPRFSGLQFPNYSSELNVNALELDDSALYLCASSLSQGPSYEQYFGPGTRLTVT.

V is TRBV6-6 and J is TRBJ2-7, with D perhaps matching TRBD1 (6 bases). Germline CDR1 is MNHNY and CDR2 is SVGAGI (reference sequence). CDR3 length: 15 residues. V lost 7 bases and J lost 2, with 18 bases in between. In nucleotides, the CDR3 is TGTGCCAGCACTGAACTCAACAGGGCGGCCTACGAGCAGTACTTC. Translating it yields CASTELNRAAYEQYF.

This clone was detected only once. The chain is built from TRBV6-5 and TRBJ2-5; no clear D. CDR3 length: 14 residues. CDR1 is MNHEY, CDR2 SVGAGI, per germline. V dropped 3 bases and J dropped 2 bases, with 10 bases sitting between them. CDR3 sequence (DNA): TGTGCCAGCAGTTATATCAGTGAACAAGAGACCCAGTACTTC. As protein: CASSYISEQETQYF.

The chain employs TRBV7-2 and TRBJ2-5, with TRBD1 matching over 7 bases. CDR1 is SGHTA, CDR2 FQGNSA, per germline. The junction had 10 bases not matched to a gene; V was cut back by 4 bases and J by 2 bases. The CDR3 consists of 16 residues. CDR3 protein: CASSSRQGPIQETQYF. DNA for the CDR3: TGTGCCAGCAGCTCCCGACAGGGCCCAATACAAGAGACCCAGTACTTC.

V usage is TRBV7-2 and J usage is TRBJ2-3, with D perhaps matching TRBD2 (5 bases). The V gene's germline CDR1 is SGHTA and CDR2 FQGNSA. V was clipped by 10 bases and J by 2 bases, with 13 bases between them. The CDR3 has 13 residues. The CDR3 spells CATKRQITDTQYF. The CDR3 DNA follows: TGTGCCACCAAGCGGCAGATCACAGATACGCAGTATTTT.

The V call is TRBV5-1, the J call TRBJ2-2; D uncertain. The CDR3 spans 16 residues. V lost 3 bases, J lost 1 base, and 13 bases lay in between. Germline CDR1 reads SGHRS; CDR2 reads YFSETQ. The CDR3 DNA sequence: TGCGCCAGCAGCTCGAAATTCGGGCAGAACACCGGGGAGCTGTTTTTT. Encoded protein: CASSSKFGQNTGELFF. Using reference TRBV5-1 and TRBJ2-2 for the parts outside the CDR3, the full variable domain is KAGVTQTPRYLIKTRGQQVTLSCSPISGHRSVSWYQQTPGQGLQFLFEYFSETQRNKGNFPGRFSGRQFSNSRSEMNVSTLELGDSALYLCASSSKFGQNTGELFFGEGSRLTVL.

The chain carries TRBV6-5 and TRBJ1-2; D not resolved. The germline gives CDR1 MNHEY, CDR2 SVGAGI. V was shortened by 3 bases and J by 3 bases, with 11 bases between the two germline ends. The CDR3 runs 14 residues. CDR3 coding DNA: TGTGCCAGCAGTTATGGGCAGCCTTACTATGGCTACACCTTC. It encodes CASSYGQPYYGYTF.

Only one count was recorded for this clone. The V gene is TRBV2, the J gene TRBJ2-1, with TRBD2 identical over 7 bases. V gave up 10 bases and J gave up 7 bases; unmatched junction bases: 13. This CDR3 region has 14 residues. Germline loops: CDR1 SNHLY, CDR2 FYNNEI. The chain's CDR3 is CATQAFREVNEQFF. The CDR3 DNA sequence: TGTGCCACCCAGGCGTTCCGGGAGGTGAATGAGCAGTTCTTC.

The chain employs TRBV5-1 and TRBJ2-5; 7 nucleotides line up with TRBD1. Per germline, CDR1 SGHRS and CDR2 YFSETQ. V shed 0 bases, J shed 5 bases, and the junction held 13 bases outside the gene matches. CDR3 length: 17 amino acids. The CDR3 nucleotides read TGCGCCAGCAGCTTGGCGGGACAGCTCATAGCGTTGGAGACCCAGTACTTC. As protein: CASSLAGQLIALETQYF.

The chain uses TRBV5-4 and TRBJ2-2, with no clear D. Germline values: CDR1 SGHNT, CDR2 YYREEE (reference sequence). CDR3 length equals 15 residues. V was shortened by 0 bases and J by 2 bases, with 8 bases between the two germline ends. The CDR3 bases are TGTGCCAGCAGCTTGGTGGCGAGTAACACCGGGGAGCTGTTTTTT. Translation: CASSLVASNTGELFF.

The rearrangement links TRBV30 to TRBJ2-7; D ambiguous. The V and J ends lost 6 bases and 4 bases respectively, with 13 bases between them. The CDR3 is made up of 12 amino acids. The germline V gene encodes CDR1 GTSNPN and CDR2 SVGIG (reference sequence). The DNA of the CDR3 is TGTGCCTGTACTCACCGAGCTTACGAGCAGTACTTC. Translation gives CACTHRAYEQYF.

The CDR3 coding sequence is TGTGCCAGCAGTGCGCGGGAATTAGGCCAAGAGACCCAGTACTTC. It yields the protein CASSARELGQETQYF. J is TRBJ2-5 and V is TRBV28, with D perhaps TRBD2 (6 bases). Deletions cut 5 bases from V and 1 base from J, with 14 bases between. The CDR3 length is 15 residues. Germline V lookup: CDR1 MDHEN, CDR2 SYDVKM. Using reference TRBV28 and TRBJ2-5 for the parts outside the CDR3, the full variable domain is DVKVTQSSRYLVKRTGEKVFLECVQDMDHENMFWYRQDPGLGLRLIYFSYDVKMKEKGDIPEGYSVSREKKERFSLILESASTNQTSMYLCASSARELGQETQYFGPGTRLLVL.

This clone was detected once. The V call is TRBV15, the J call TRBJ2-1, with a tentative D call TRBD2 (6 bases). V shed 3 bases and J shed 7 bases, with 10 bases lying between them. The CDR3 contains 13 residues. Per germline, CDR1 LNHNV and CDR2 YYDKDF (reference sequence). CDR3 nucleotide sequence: TGTGCCACCAGCAGCAACCGGGGGAATGAGCAGTTCTTC. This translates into CATSSNRGNEQFF. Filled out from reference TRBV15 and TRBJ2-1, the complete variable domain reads DAMVIQNPRYQVTQFGKPVTLSCSQTLNHNVMYWYQQKSSQAPKLLFHYYDKDFNNEADTPDNFQSRRPNTSFCFLDIRSPGLGDTAMYLCATSSNRGNEQFFGPGTRLTVL.

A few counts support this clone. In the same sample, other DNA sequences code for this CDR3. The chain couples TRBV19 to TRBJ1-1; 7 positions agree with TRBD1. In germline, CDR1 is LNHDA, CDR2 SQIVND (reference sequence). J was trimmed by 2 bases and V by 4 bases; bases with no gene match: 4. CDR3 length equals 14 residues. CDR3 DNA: TGTGCCAGTAGTAGCCGACAGGGTAACACTGAAGCTTTCTTT. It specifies CASSSRQGNTEAFF.